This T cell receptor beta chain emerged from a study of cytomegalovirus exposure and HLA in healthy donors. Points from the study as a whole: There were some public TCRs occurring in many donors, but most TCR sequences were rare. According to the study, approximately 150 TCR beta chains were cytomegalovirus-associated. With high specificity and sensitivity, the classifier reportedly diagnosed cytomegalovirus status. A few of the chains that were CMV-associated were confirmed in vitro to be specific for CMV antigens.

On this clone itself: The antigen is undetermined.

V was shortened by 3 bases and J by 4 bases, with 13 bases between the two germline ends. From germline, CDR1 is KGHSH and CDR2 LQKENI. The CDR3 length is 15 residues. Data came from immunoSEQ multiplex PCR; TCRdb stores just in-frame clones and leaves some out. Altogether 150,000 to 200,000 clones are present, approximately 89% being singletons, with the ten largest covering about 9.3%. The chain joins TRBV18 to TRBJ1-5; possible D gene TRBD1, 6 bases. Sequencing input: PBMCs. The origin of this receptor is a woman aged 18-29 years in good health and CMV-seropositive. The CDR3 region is CASSPQQGSNQPQHF. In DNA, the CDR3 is TGTGCCAGCTCACCTCAACAGGGATCTAATCAGCCCCAGCATTTT. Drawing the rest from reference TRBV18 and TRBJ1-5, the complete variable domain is NAGVMQNPRHLVRRRGQEARLRCSPMKGHSHVYWYRQLPEEGLKFMVYLQKENIIDESGMPKERFSAEFPKEGPSILRIQQVVRGDSAAYFCASSPQQGSNQPQHFGDGTRLSIL.